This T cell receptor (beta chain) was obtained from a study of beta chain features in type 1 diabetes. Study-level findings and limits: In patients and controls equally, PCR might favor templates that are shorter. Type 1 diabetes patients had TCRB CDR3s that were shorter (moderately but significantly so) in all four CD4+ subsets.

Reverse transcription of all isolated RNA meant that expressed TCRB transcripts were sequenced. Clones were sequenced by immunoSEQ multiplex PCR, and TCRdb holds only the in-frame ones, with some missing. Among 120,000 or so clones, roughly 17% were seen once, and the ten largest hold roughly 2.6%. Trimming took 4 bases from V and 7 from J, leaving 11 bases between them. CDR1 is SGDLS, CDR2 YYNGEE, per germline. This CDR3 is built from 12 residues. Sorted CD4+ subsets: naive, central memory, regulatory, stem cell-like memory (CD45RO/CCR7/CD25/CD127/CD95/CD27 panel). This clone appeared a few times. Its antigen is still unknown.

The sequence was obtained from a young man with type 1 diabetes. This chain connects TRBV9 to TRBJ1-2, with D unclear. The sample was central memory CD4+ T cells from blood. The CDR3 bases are TGTGCCAGCAGCCCCAGCGGCGTTGGCTACACCTTC. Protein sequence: CASSPSGVGYTF.